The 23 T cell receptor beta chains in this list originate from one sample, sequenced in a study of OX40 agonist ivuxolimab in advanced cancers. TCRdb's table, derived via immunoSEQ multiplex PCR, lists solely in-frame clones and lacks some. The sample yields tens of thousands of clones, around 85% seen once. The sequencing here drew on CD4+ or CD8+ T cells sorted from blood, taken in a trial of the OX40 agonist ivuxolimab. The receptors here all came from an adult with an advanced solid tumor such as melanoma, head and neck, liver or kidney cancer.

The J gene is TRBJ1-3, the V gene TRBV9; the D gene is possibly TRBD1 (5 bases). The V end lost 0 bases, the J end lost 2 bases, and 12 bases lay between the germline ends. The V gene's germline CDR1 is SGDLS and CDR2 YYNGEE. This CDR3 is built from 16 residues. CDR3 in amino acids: CASSVGTGMAGNTIYF. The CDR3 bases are TGTGCCAGCAGCGTAGGAACAGGAATGGCTGGAAACACCATATATTTT.

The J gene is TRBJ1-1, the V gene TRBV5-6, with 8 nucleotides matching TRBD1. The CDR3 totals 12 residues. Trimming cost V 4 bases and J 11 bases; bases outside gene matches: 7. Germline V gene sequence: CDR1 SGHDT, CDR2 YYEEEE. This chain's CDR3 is CASSRDRRMAFF. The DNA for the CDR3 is TGTGCCAGCAGCCGGGACAGGCGGATGGCTTTCTTT.

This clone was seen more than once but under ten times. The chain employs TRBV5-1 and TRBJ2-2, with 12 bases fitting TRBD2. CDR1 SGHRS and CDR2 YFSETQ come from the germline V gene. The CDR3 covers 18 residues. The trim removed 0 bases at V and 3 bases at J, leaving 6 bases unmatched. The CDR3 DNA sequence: TGCGCCAGCAGCTTGGGGCGCGGGACTAGCGGGTACACCGGGGAGCTGTTTTTT. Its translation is CASSLGRGTSGYTGELFF.

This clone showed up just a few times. The CDR3 DNA reads as TGTGCCAGCAGATTTGGGGGAACCTACAATGAGCAGTTCTTC. Residues: CASRFGGTYNEQFF. The rearrangement links TRBV6-5 to TRBJ2-1; D tentatively reads TRBD1 or TRBD2 (5 bases each). V was clipped by 6 bases and J by 2 bases, with 11 bases between them. The germline V gene has CDR1 MNHEY and CDR2 SVGAGI. The CDR3 spans 14 residues.

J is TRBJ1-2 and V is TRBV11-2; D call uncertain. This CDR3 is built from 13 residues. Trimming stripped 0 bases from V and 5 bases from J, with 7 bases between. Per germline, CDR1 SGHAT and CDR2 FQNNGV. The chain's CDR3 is CASSLEVAYGYTF. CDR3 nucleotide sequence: TGTGCCAGCAGCTTAGAAGTGGCTTATGGCTACACCTTC. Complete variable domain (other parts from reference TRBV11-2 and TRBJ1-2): EAGVAQSPRYKIIEKRQSVAFWCNPISGHATLYWYQQILGQGPKLLIQFQNNGVVDDSQLPKDRFSAERLKGVDSTLKIQPAKLEDSAVYLCASSLEVAYGYTFGSGTRLTVV.

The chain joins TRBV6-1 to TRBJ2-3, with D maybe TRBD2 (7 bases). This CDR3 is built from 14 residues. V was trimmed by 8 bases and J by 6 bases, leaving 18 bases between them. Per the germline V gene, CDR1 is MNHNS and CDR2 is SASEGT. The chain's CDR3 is CASVRGGIGDTQYF. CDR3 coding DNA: TGTGCCAGCGTAAGGGGGGGTATAGGGGATACGCAGTATTTT.

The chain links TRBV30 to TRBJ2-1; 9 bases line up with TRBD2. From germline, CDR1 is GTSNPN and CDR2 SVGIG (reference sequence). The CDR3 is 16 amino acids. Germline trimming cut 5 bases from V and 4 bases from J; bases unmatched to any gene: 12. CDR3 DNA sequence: TGTGCCTGGCGGTATCTGGAGCGGGAGGCTTACAATGAGCAGTTCTTC. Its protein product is CAWRYLEREAYNEQFF. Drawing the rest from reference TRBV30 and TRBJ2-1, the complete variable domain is SQTIHQWPATLVQPVGSPLSLECTVEGTSNPNLYWYRQAAGRGLQLLFYSVGIGQISSEVPQNLSASRPQDRQFILSSKKLLLSDSGFYLCAWRYLEREAYNEQFFGPGTRLTVL.

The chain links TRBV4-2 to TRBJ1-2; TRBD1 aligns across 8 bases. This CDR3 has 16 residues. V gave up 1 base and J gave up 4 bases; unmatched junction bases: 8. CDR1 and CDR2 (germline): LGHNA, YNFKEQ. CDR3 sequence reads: CASSQGTGQMTYGYTF. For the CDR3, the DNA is TGTGCCAGCAGCCAAGGGACAGGGCAAATGACCTATGGCTACACCTTC.

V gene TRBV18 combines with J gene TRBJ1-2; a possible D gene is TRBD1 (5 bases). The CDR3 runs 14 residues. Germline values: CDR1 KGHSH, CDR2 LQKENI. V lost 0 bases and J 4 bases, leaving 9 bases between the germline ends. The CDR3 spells CASSPPTALYGYTF. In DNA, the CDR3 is TGTGCCAGCTCACCACCGACAGCCCTCTATGGCTACACCTTC.

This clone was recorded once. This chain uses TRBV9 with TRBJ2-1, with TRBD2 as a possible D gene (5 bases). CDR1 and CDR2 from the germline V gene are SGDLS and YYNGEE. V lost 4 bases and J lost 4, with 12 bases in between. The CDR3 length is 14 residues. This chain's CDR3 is CASSPRTSYNEQFF. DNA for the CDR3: TGTGCCAGCAGCCCGAGGACTTCTTACAATGAGCAGTTCTTC.

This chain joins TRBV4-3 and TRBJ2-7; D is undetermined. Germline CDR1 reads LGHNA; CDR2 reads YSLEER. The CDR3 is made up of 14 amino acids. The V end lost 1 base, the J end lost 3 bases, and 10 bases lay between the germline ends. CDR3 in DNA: TGCGCCAGCAGCCAAGCGTGGGGTGGCTACGAGCAGTACTTC. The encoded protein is CASSQAWGGYEQYF.

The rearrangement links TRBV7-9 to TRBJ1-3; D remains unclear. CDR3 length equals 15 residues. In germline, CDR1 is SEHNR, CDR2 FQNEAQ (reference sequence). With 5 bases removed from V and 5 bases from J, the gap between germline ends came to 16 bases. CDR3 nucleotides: TGTGCCAGCAGCCCCTTTTTAGGGAGAAGAAACACCATATATTTT. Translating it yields CASSPFLGRRNTIYF.

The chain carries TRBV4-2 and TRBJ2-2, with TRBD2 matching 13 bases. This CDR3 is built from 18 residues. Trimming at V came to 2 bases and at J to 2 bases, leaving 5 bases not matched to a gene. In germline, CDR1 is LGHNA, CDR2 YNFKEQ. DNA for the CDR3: TGTGCCAGCAGCCAATACGGACTAGCGGGGGCCAACACCGGGGAGCTGTTTTTT. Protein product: CASSQYGLAGANTGELFF.

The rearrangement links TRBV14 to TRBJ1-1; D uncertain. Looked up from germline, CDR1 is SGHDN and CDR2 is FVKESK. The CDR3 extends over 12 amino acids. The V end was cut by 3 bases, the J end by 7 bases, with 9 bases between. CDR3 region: CASSHPRGEAFF. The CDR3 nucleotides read TGTGCCAGCAGCCACCCTAGAGGTGAAGCTTTCTTT.

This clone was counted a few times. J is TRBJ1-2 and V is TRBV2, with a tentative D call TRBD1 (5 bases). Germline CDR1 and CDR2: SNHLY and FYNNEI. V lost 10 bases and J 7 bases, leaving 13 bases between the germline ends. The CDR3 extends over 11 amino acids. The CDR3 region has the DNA TGTGCCATCCAGGGAAATGGTGGCTACACCTTC. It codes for CAIQGNGGYTF.

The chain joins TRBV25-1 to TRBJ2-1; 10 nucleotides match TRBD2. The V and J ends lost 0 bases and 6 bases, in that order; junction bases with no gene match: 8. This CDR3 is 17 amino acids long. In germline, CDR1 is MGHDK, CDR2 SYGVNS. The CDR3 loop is CASSEYPAGGHINEQFF. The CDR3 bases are TGTGCCAGCAGTGAATACCCAGCGGGGGGGCATATCAATGAGCAGTTCTTC. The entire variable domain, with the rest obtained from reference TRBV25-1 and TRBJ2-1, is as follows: EADIYQTPRYLVIGTGKKITLECSQTMGHDKMYWYQQDPGMELHLIHYSYGVNSTEKGDLSSESTVSRIRTEHFPLTLESARPSHTSQYLCASSEYPAGGHINEQFFGPGTRLTVL.

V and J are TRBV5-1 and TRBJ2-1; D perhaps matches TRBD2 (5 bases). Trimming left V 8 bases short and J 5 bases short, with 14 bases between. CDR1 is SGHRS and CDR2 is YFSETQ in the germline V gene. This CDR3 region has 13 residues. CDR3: CASSGIANNEQFF. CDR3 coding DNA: TGCGCCAGTTCCGGGATAGCGAACAATGAGCAGTTCTTC.

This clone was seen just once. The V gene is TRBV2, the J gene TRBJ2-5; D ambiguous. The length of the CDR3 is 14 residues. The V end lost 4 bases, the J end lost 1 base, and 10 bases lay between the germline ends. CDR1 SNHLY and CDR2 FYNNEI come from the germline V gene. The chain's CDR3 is CASSVRAAQETQYF. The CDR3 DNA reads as TGTGCCAGCAGTGTTCGGGCAGCCCAAGAGACCCAGTACTTC. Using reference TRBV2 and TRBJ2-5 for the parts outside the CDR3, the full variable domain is EPEVTQTPSHQVTQMGQEVILRCVPISNHLYFYWYRQILGQKVEFLVSFYNNEISEKSEIFDDQFSVERPDGSNFTLKIRSTKLEDSAMYFCASSVRAAQETQYFGPGTRLLVL.

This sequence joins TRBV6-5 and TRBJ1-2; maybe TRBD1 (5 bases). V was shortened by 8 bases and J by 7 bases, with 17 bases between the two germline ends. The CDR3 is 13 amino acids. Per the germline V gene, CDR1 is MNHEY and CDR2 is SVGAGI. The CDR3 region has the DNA TGTGCCAGCCGAAAAACAGGCCAGGGTGGCTACACCTTC. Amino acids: CASRKTGQGGYTF.

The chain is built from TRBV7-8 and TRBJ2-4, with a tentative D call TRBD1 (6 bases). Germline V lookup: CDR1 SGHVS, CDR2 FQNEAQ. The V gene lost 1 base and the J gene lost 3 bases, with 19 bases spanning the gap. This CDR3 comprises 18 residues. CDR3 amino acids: CASSLGVITGSNKNIQYF. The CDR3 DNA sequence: TGTGCCAGCAGCTTAGGGGTAATTACAGGGAGTAACAAAAACATTCAGTACTTC.

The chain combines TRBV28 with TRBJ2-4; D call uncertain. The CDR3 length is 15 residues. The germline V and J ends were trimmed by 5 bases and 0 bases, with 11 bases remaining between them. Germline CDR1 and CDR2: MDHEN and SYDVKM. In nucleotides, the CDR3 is TGTGCCAGCAGTACCCTTTACCTAGCCAAAAACATTCAGTACTTC. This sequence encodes CASSTLYLAKNIQYF.

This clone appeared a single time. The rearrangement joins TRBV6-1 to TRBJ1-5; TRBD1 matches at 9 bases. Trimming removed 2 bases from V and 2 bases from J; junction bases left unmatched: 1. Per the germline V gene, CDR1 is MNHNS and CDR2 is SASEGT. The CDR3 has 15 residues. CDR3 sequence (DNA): TGTGCCAGCAGTGAATGGGACAGGGGCAATCAGCCCCAGCATTTT. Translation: CASSEWDRGNQPQHF.

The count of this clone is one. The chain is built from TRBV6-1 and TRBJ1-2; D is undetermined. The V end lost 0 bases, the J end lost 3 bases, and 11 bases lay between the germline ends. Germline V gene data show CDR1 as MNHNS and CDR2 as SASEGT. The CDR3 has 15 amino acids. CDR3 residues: CASSEANRNYYGYTF. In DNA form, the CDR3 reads TGTGCCAGCAGTGAAGCGAACAGAAACTACTATGGCTACACCTTC.